This T cell receptor (beta chain) was sequenced for a study of circulating tumor DNA in untreated peripheral T-cell lymphoma. Sequencing used immunoSEQ multiplex PCR; TCRdb keeps in-frame clones, though not all of them. The sample carries several hundred clones, roughly 80% recorded once. The CDR3 has 13 amino acids. The germline gives CDR1 SGHAT, CDR2 FQNNGV. Trimming took 5 bases from V and 3 from J; bases not matched to a gene: 3. The study, taken as a whole, reports: After two cycles, ctDNA cleared in 38% of serially sampled patients. In two patients, ctDNA persisted after therapy without relapse for about 10 years. Baseline tissues yielded around 86% and baseline serum around 67% tumor-specific clonotype detection.

Concerning this clone: The antigen remains unidentified.

The specimen sequenced was cell-free DNA from blood serum. This clonotype was obtained from a human donor with peripheral T-cell lymphoma. The chain combines TRBV11-2 with TRBJ2-7; 8 positions agree with TRBD1. Here the CDR3 DNA reads TGTGCCAGCAGCGAAGGACAGGGCTACGAGCAGTACTTC. Protein product: CASSEGQGYEQYF.